This T cell receptor (beta chain) was recorded in a study of blood T cell repertoires in COVID-19. The overall study: Sites across the United States, Italy and Spain contributed samples from acute and convalescent COVID-19. PBMCs, B-cell-depleted T cells, or T cells provided the cDNA or gDNA that made up the material.

Clinical history as reported by participants underpinned cohort assignment. Trimming cost V 8 bases and J 1 base, with 14 bases left between them. Germline loops: CDR1 SNHLY, CDR2 FYNNEI. CDR3 length equals 14 residues. In the original analysis: Amplification of reference gene primers was used by the study to estimate nucleated cell counts. Some clones are missing from TCRdb's copy, which holds only in-frame ones; the method was immunoSEQ multiplex PCR. D and trimming were read from the DNA, whereas the V and J calls and clone size are those reported in that table. The repertoire consists of about 400,000 clones, with nearly 90% occurring once and the leading ten covering roughly 2%.

The receptor was derived from a woman in her forties with acute COVID-19. V usage is TRBV2 and J usage is TRBJ1-1; possibly TRBD1 for D (5 bases). The sequenced sample was PBMCs or T cells enriched from blood (not recorded which). The DNA for the CDR3 is TGTGCCAGCCAAAGCCGACAGAAGAACACTGAAGCTTTCTTT. This codes for CASQSRQKNTEAFF. The full variable domain, rest sourced from reference TRBV2 and TRBJ1-1, is EPEVTQTPSHQVTQMGQEVILRCVPISNHLYFYWYRQILGQKVEFLVSFYNNEISEKSEIFDDQFSVERPDGSNFTLKIRSTKLEDSAMYFCASQSRQKNTEAFFGQGTRLTVV.